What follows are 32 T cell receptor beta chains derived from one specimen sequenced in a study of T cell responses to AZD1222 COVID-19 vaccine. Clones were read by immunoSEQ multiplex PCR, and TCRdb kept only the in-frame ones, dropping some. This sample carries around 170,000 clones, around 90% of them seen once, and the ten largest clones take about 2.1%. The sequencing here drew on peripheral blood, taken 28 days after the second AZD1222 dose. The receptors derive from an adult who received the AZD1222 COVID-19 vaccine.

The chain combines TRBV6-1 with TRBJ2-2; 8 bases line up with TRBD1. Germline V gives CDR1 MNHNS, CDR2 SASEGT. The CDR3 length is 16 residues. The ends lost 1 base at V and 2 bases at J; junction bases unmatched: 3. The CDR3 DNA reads TGTGCCAGCAGTGAAGGGACAGGGACTAACACCGGGGAGCTGTTTTTT. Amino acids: CASSEGTGTNTGELFF.

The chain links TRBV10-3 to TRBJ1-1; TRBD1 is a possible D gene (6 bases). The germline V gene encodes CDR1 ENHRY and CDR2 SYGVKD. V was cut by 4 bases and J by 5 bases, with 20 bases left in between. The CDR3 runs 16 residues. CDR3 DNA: TGTGCCATCAGTGGAGGGACACGAGCGGGGTTAACTGAAGCTTTCTTT. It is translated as CAISGGTRAGLTEAFF.

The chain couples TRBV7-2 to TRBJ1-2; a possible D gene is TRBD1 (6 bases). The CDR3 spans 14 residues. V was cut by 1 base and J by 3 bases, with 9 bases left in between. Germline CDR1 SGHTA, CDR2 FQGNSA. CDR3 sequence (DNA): TGTGCCAGCAGCTTAGTTGCAGGGGACTATGGCTACACCTTC. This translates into CASSLVAGDYGYTF.

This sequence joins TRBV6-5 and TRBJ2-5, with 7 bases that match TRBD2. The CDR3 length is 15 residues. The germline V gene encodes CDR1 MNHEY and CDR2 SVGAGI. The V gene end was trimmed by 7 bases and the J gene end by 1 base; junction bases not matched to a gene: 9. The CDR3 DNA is TGTGCCAGCATTCCGTTGACGGGAGGCCAAGAGACCCAGTACTTC. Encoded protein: CASIPLTGGQETQYF.

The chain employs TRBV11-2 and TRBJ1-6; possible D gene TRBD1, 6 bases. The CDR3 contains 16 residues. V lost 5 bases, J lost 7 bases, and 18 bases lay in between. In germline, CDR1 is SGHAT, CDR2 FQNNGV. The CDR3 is CASSVLRGAENSPLHF. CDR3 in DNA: TGTGCCAGCAGCGTCTTGAGGGGGGCGGAAAATTCACCCCTCCACTTT.

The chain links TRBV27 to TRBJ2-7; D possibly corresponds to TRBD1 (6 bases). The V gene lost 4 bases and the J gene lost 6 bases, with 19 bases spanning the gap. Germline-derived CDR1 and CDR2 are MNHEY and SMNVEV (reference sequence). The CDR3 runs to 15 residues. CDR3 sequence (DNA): TGTGCCAGCAGTTATGGGTCGGGACATTTCTCCGAGCAGTACTTC. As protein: CASSYGSGHFSEQYF.

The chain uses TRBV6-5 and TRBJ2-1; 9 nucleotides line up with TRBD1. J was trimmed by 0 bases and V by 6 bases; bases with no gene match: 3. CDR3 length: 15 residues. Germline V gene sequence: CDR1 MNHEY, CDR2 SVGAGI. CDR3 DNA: TGTGCCAGCAGCCCGACAGGGGGCTCCTACAATGAGCAGTTCTTC. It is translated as CASSPTGGSYNEQFF.

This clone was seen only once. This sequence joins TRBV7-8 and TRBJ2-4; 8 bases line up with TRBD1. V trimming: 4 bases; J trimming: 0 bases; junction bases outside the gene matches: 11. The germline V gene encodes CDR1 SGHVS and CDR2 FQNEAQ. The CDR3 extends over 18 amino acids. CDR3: CASSSRSGTGLAKNIQYF. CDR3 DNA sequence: TGTGCCAGCAGCTCGCGATCCGGGACAGGCCTAGCCAAAAACATTCAGTACTTC.

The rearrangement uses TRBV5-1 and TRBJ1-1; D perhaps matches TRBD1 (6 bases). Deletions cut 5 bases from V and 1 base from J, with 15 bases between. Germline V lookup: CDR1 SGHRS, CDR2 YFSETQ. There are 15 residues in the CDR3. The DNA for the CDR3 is TGCGCCAGCAGATCTGGGGGCGCTTGGAACACTGAAGCTTTCTTT. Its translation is CASRSGGAWNTEAFF.

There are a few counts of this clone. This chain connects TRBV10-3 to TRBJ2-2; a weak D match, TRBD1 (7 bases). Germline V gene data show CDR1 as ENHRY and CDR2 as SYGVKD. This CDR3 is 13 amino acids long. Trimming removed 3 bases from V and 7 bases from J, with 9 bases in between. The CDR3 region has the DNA TGTGCCATCAGTGACAGGGGGGACGGGGAGCTGTTTTTT. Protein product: CAISDRGDGELFF.

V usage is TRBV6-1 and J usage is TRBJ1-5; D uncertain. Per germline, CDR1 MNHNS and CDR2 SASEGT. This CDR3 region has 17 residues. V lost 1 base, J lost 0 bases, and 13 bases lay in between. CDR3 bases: TGTGCCAGCAGTGAAGTAGGACGGAGTGCTAGCAATCAGCCCCAGCATTTT. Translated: CASSEVGRSASNQPQHF.

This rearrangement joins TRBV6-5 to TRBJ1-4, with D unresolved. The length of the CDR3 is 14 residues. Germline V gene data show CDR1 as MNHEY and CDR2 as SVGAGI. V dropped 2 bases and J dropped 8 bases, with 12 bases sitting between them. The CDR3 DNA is TGTGCCAGCAGTTACCGGGCCGGACGGGAAAAACTGTTTTTT. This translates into CASSYRAGREKLFF.

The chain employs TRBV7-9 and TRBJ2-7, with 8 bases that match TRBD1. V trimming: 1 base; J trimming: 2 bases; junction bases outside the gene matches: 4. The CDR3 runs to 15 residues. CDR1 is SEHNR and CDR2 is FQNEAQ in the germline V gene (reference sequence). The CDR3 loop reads CASSLGQGTTYEQYF. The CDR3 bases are TGTGCCAGCAGCTTAGGACAGGGGACCACCTACGAGCAGTACTTC.

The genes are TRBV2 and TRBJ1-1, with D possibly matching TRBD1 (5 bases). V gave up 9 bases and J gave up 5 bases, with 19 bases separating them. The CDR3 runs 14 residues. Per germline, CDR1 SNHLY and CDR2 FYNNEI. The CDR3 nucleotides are TGTGCCAGTACCCTTCGAGGGGATGGGACTGAAGCTTTCTTT. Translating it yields CASTLRGDGTEAFF.

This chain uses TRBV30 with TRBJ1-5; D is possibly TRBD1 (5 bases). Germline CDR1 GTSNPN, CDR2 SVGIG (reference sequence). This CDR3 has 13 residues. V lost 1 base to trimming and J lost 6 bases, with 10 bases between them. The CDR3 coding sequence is TGTGCCTGGAGTGCCTCAGGGCGTCAGCCCCAGCATTTT. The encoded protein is CAWSASGRQPQHF.

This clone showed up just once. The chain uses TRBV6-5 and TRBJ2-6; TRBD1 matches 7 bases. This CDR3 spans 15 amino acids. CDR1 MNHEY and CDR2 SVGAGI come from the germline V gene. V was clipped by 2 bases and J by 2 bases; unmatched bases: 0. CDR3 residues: CASSYQGAGANVLTF. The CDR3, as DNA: TGTGCCAGCAGTTACCAGGGGGCTGGGGCCAACGTCCTGACTTTC.

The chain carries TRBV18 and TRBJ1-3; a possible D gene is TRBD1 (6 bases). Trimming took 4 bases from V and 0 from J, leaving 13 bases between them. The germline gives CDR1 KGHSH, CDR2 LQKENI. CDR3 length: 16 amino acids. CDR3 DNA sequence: TGTGCCAGCTCACAAAGCAAGGACAGCTCTGGAAACACCATATATTTT. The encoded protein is CASSQSKDSSGNTIYF.

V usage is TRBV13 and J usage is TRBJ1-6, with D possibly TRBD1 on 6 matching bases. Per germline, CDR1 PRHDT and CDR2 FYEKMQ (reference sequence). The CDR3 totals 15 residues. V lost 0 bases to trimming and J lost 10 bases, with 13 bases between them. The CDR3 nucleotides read TGTGCCAGCAGCTTAGGAGGTGGGGGCAACTCACCCCTCCACTTT. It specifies CASSLGGGGNSPLHF. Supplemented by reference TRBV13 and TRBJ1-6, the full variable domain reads AAGVIQSPRHLIKEKRETATLKCYPIPRHDTVYWYQQGPGQDPQFLISFYEKMQSDKGSIPDRFSAQQFSDYHSELNMSSLELGDSALYFCASSLGGGGNSPLHFGNGTRLTVT.

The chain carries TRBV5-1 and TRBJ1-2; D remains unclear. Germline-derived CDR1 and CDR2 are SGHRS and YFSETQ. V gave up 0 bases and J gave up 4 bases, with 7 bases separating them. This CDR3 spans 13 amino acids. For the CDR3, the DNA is TGCGCCAGCAGCTTGGACAGTTCCTATGGCTACACCTTC. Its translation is CASSLDSSYGYTF.

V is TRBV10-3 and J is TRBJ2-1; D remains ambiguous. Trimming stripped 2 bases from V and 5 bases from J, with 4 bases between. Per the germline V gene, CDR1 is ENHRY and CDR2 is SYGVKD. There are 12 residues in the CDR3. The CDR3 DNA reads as TGTGCCATCAGTGAGGTCGACAATGAGCAGTTCTTC. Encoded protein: CAISEVDNEQFF.

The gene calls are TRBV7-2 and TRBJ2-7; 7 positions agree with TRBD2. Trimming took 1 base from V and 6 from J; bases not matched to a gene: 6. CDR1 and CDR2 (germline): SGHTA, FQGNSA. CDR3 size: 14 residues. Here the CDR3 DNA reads TGTGCCAGCAGCTTAGGCGCCCCGGGGGGCGAGCAGTACTTC. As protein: CASSLGAPGGEQYF.

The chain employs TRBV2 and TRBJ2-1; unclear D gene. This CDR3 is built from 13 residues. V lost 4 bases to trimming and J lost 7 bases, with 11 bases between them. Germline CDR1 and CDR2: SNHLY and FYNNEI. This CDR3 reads CASSAGFSNEQFF. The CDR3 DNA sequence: TGTGCCAGCAGTGCAGGCTTTTCGAATGAGCAGTTCTTC.

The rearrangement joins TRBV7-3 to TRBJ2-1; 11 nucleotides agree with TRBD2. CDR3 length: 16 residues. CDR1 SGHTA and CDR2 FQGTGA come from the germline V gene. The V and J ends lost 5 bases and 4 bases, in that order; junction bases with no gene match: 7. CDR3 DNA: TGTGCCAGCAGCGTTGTCGGGACTAGCGGATACAATGAGCAGTTCTTC. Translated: CASSVVGTSGYNEQFF.

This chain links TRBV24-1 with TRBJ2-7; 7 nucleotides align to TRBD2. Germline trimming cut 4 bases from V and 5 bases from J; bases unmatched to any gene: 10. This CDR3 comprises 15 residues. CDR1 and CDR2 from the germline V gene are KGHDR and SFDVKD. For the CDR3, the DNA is TGTGCCACCAGTGACACCGGGACTACGAGCGACGAGCAGTACTTC. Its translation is CATSDTGTTSDEQYF.

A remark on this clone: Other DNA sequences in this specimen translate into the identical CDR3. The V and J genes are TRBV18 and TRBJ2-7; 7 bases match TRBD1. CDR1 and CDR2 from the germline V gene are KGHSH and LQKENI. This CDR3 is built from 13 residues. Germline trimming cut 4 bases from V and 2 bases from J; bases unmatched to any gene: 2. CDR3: CASSRDSAYEQYF. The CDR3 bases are TGTGCCAGCTCACGGGACAGCGCCTACGAGCAGTACTTC.

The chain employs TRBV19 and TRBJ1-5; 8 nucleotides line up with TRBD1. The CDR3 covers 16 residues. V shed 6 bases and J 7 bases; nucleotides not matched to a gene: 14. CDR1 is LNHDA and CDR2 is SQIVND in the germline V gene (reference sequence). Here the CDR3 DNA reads TGTGCCAGTAGATCGGCCCCAGGGGGCGTAGGACAGCCCCAGCATTTT. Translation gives CASRSAPGGVGQPQHF.

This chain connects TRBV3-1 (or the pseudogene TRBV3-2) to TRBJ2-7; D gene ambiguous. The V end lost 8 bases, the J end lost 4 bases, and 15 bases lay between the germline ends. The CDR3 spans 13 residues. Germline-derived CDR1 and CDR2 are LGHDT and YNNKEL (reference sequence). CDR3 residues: CASSPGSGYEQYF. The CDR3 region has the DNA TGTGCCAGCTCTCCCGGGTCAGGTTACGAGCAGTACTTC.

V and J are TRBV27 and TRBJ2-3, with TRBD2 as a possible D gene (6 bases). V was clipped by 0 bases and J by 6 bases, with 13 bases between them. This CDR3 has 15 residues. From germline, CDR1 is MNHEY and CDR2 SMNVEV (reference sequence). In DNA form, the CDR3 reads TGTGCCAGCAGTTTATCGGGGGTGGGGAGGGATACGCAGTATTTT. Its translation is CASSLSGVGRDTQYF.

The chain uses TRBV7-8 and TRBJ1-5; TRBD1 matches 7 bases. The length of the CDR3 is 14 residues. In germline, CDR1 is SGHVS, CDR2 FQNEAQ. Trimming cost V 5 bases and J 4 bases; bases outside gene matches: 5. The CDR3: CASSLGTVNQPQHF. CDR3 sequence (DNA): TGTGCCAGCAGCCTCGGGACAGTTAATCAGCCCCAGCATTTT.

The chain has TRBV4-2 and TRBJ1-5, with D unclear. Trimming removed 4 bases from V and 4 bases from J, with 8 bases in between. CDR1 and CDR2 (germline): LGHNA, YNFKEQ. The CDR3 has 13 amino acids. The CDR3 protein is CASSRDGNQPQHF. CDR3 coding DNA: TGTGCCAGCAGCCGCGACGGAAATCAGCCCCAGCATTTT.

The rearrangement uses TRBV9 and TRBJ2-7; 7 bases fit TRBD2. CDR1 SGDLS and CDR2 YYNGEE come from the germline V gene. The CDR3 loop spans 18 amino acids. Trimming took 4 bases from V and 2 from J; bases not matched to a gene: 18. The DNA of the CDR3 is TGTGCCAGCAGCCCAAGGGAGGGCAGGTGGCGGGACCCCTACGAGCAGTACTTC. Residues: CASSPREGRWRDPYEQYF.

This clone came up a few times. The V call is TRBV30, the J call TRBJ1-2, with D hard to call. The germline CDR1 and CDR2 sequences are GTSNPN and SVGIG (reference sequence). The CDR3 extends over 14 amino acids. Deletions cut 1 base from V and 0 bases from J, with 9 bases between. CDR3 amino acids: CAWSEGFPNYGYTF. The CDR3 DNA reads TGTGCCTGGAGTGAAGGGTTTCCTAACTATGGCTACACCTTC.